Sequencing of this TCR beta chain was carried out in a study of cytomegalovirus exposure and HLA in healthy donors. The PCR made use of 60 Vbeta and 13 Jbeta primers. Profiled with immunoSEQ multiplex PCR; TCRdb holds only in-frame clones, not every one. The repertoire holds more than 95,000 clones, with around 73% as singletons. The CDR3 is made up of 14 amino acids. Germline lookup yields CDR1 LNHDA and CDR2 SQIVND (reference sequence). With 2 bases removed from V and 4 bases from J, the gap between germline ends came to 9 bases. Sample: PBMCs. The clonotype originates from a young man in good health and CMV-seropositive. The chain recombines TRBV19 with TRBJ2-1, with TRBD2 as a possible D gene (5 bases). CDR3 region: CASSISGAYNEQFF. Written as DNA, the CDR3 is TGTGCCAGTAGTATAAGCGGCGCTTACAATGAGCAGTTCTTC.